The next 27 T cell receptor beta chains were all read from a single sample in a study of T cell repertoires in cytomegalovirus infection. MiXCR was run by TCRdb on the reads, yielding one entry per CDR3 protein. The sample contains roughly 310,000 distinct CDR3 sequences, roughly 15% of which appear only once. Sequencing was done on a sample of PBMCs. All receptors derive from a human donor in good health (CMV status not recorded). Some clones in this sample may be carry-over from other donors' samples.

This clonotype was counted at least ten times. The CDR3 protein is CASSGRDRNEQFF. The CDR3 nucleotides read TGTGCCAGCAGCGGCAGGGATCGGAATGAGCAGTTCTTC. This rearrangement joins TRBV11-1 to TRBJ2-1, with D maybe TRBD1 (5 bases). The V gene's germline CDR1 is SGHAT and CDR2 FQDESV (reference sequence). V shed 5 bases and J shed 7 bases, with 12 bases lying between them. The CDR3 totals 13 residues.

The chain combines TRBV7-8 with TRBJ2-7; 10 bases map to TRBD1. The CDR3 sequence is 14 residues long. CDR1 is SGHVS and CDR2 is FQNEAQ in the germline V gene. J gave up 7 bases and V 1 base, and 4 bases lay outside the gene matches. CDR3 protein: CASSLGQGAGEQYF. The CDR3 bases are TGTGCCAGCAGCTTAGGACAGGGGGCGGGTGAGCAGTACTTC.

The V call is TRBV5-1, the J call TRBJ1-6; D is unclear. The length of the CDR3 is 16 residues. V was pared by 0 bases and J by 2 bases, with 9 bases between. Germline loops: CDR1 SGHRS, CDR2 YFSETQ. The CDR3 nucleotides read TGCGCCAGCAGCTTGGGATGGGAGGCCTATAATTCACCCCTCCACTTT. Residues: CASSLGWEAYNSPLHF. Variable domain in full (rest from reference TRBV5-1 and TRBJ1-6): KAGVTQTPRYLIKTRGQQVTLSCSPISGHRSVSWYQQTPGQGLQFLFEYFSETQRNKGNFPGRFSGRQFSNSRSEMNVSTLELGDSALYLCASSLGWEAYNSPLHFGNGTRLTVT.

The chain carries TRBV20-1 and TRBJ2-2, with D possibly matching TRBD1 (5 bases). The V gene's germline CDR1 is DFQATT and CDR2 SNEGSKA (reference sequence). The CDR3 is made up of 14 amino acids. The ends were cut back, 3 bases at V and 1 base at J, with 9 bases in the middle. CDR3 in amino acids: CSASFQGNTGELFF. CDR3 DNA sequence: TGCAGTGCTAGTTTTCAGGGGAACACCGGGGAGCTGTTTTTT.

This clonotype has only a few counts. The chain has TRBV5-1 and TRBJ2-5; 12 bases are a match to TRBD1. V dropped 0 bases and J dropped 4; count of bases not matched to a gene: 4. Looked up from germline, CDR1 is SGHRS and CDR2 is YFSETQ. The CDR3 has 16 residues. Here the CDR3 reads CASSLDGTGGTETQYF. The CDR3 DNA sequence: TGCGCCAGCAGCTTGGACGGGACAGGGGGCACAGAGACCCAGTACTTC.

V usage is TRBV6-6 and J usage is TRBJ2-3, with no clear D. Trimming took 2 bases from V and 4 from J, leaving 4 bases between them. This CDR3 is built from 12 residues. From germline, CDR1 is MNHNY and CDR2 SVGAGI (reference sequence). The DNA for the CDR3 is TGTGCCAGCAGTTACGGTCCAGATACGCAGTATTTT. Its translation is CASSYGPDTQYF.

This chain connects TRBV28 to TRBJ2-1; possibly TRBD1 or TRBD2 for D (5 bases each). CDR1 is MDHEN, CDR2 SYDVKM, per germline. The CDR3 spans 14 residues. Trimming removed 5 bases at V and 7 bases at J, with 15 bases between. CDR3 region: CASSGGRFMNEQFF. CDR3 sequence (DNA): TGTGCCAGCAGTGGGGGACGGTTTATGAATGAGCAGTTCTTC.

The chain joins TRBV20-1 to TRBJ2-3; D remains ambiguous. The V end was cut by 0 bases, the J end by 0 bases, with 10 bases between. The germline gives CDR1 DFQATT, CDR2 SNEGSKA (reference sequence). The length of the CDR3 is 15 residues. The DNA for the CDR3 is TGCAGTGCTAGAGATACCATTTCTAGCACAGATACGCAGTATTTT. It yields the protein CSARDTISSTDTQYF.

The gene calls are TRBV25-1 and TRBJ1-5; possible D gene TRBD1, 5 bases. Trimming removed 2 bases from V and 7 bases from J, with 18 bases in between. CDR1 and CDR2 (germline): MGHDK, SYGVNS. CDR3 length: 16 amino acids. In DNA, the CDR3 is TGTGCCAGCAGTGAAACCTTCCAGGGAAGTGGACAGCCCCAGCATTTT. Protein product: CASSETFQGSGQPQHF.

This clonotype has at least ten counts. The V and J genes are TRBV11-1 and TRBJ2-5, with 7 bases aligning to TRBD2. V trimming: 5 bases; J trimming: 2 bases; junction bases outside the gene matches: 8. In germline, CDR1 is SGHAT, CDR2 FQDESV (reference sequence). This CDR3 comprises 15 residues. This CDR3 reads CASSGLQAGQETQYF. The CDR3 bases are TGTGCCAGCAGCGGCCTGCAAGCGGGGCAAGAGACCCAGTACTTC.

This clonotype came up once. A much more abundant neighbour one base away suggests this may be a read error. This sequence joins TRBV7-2 and TRBJ1-1; D is possibly TRBD1 (5 bases). The CDR3 is made up of 14 amino acids. With 7 bases removed from V and 6 bases from J, the gap between germline ends came to 18 bases. In germline, CDR1 is SGHTA, CDR2 FQGNSA. Here the CDR3 DNA reads TGTGCCAGCAACCCTGGGGCCAGGGAGGCTGAAGCTTTCTTT. Amino acids: CASNPGAREAEAFF.

The rearrangement joins TRBV7-9 to TRBJ2-5, with 8 bases aligning to TRBD2. Germline V gene lookup returns CDR1 SEHNR and CDR2 FQNEAQ (reference sequence). The trim removed 5 bases at V and 2 bases at J, leaving 10 bases unmatched. The CDR3 extends over 16 amino acids. The CDR3 DNA reads TGTGCCAGCAGCGGTCCGGGGGGGACGGGTCAAGAGACCCAGTACTTC. Its translation: CASSGPGGTGQETQYF.

The CDR3 nucleotides read TGTGCCAGTAGTACCGTCCGACAGGGGGCTGGCACTGAAGCTTTCTTT. It yields the protein CASSTVRQGAGTEAFF. The rearrangement links TRBV19 to TRBJ1-1, with TRBD1 identical over 10 bases. The CDR3 is made up of 16 amino acids. The V and J ends lost 4 bases and 4 bases, in that order; junction bases with no gene match: 9. Per germline, CDR1 LNHDA and CDR2 SQIVND (reference sequence).

This chain joins TRBV12-3 or TRBV12-4 and TRBJ2-2; 8 bases align to TRBD1. CDR3 length equals 14 residues. The V and J ends lost 8 bases and 6 bases, in that order; junction bases with no gene match: 8. CDR3 bases: TGTGCCAGCGGGTGGACAGGGAGGTCCGGGGAGCTGTTTTTT. This codes for CASGWTGRSGELFF.

This clonotype was counted many times. This rearrangement joins TRBV6-6 to TRBJ2-5; D not resolved. The V gene's germline CDR1 is MNHNY and CDR2 SVGAGI (reference sequence). V was clipped by 0 bases and J by 6 bases, with 11 bases between them. The CDR3 totals 14 residues. CDR3 sequence (DNA): TGTGCCAGCAGTTACTCGAGACTCGCGAAGACCCAGTACTTC. Its protein product is CASSYSRLAKTQYF.

The V gene is TRBV15, the J gene TRBJ2-1; weak D call: TRBD1 (5 bases). The germline CDR1 and CDR2 sequences are LNHNV and YYDKDF (reference sequence). With 5 bases removed from V and 6 bases from J, the gap between germline ends came to 14 bases. The CDR3 consists of 14 residues. The CDR3 loop reads CATSPRAGINEQFF. The CDR3, as DNA: TGTGCCACCAGCCCTAGGGCAGGGATCAATGAGCAGTTCTTC.

With respect to this clonotype: A read error may explain this, as a much larger clone is one base away. The chain links TRBV7-2 to TRBJ2-5; D is unresolved. The CDR3 spans 15 residues. From germline, CDR1 is SGHTA and CDR2 FQGNSA. V shed 5 bases and J shed 1 base, with 14 bases lying between them. In DNA form, the CDR3 reads TGTGCCAGCAGCCCCCCCTATGCGCTCCAAGAGACCCAGTACTTC. It yields the protein CASSPPYALQETQYF.

The chain carries TRBV20-1 and TRBJ2-7, with TRBD1 matching 9 bases. Trimming removed 6 bases from V and 10 bases from J; junction bases left unmatched: 7. Looked up from germline, CDR1 is DFQATT and CDR2 is SNEGSKA (reference sequence). This CDR3 contains 11 residues. This CDR3 is CSAVLGQGQYF. The CDR3 nucleotides read TGCAGTGCGGTGCTGGGACAGGGTCAGTACTTC.

In its sample, this clonotype was seen a few times. This rearrangement joins TRBV7-9 to TRBJ1-2; D not certain. Germline-derived CDR1 and CDR2 are SEHNR and FQNEAQ (reference sequence). The V end lost 5 bases, the J end lost 2 bases, and 9 bases lay between the germline ends. The CDR3 covers 13 residues. CDR3 sequence: CASSRPPNYGYTF. As DNA, the CDR3 is TGTGCCAGCAGCCGACCACCGAACTATGGCTACACCTTC.

This clonotype was seen at least ten times. The chain joins TRBV7-2 to TRBJ2-7; TRBD2 agrees at 7 bases. The CDR3 runs 13 residues. Germline V lookup: CDR1 SGHTA, CDR2 FQGNSA. The V gene end was trimmed by 6 bases and the J gene end by 1 base; junction bases not matched to a gene: 3. DNA of the CDR3: TGTGCCAGCAGTTTCGGGGGGTCCTACGAGCAGTACTTC. Protein sequence: CASSFGGSYEQYF.

This clonotype occurred many times. The genes are TRBV2 and TRBJ2-7; D unresolved. Germline V gene data show CDR1 as SNHLY and CDR2 as FYNNEI. V was pared by 6 bases and J by 3 bases, with 18 bases between. The CDR3 is 15 amino acids. The CDR3 here is CASRETANLYYEQYF. CDR3 sequence (DNA): TGTGCCAGCAGAGAAACCGCAAACCTCTACTACGAGCAGTACTTC.

This clonotype was counted ten times or more. The chain uses TRBV5-4 and TRBJ2-3, with D tentatively TRBD2 (5 bases). The CDR3 is 15 amino acids. Trimming took 4 bases from V and 6 from J, leaving 18 bases between them. From germline, CDR1 is SGHNT and CDR2 YYREEE (reference sequence). The CDR3 region is CASSSGPMTGDTQYF. The CDR3 nucleotides are TGTGCCAGCAGCAGCGGACCAATGACCGGGGATACGCAGTATTTT.

The V gene is TRBV20-1, the J gene TRBJ2-3; 12 bases fit TRBD2. J gave up 6 bases and V 6 bases, and 16 bases lay outside the gene matches. The CDR3 contains 17 residues. Per germline, CDR1 DFQATT and CDR2 SNEGSKA (reference sequence). The CDR3 DNA reads TGCAGTGCCGCCGGTACTAGCGGGGGGTACCCGAGGGATACGCAGTATTTT. Amino acid sequence: CSAAGTSGGYPRDTQYF.

This clonotype was observed a handful of times. The rearrangement joins TRBV5-4 to TRBJ2-7; D is perhaps TRBD1 or TRBD2 (5 bases each). V lost 5 bases and J lost 3, with 18 bases in between. Germline V gene sequence: CDR1 SGHNT, CDR2 YYREEE (reference sequence). The CDR3 covers 15 residues. DNA of the CDR3: TGTGCCAGCAGTTGGGGCGGACTTTCAAGCTACGAGCAGTACTTC. Its protein is CASSWGGLSSYEQYF. Full variable domain (missing parts from reference TRBV5-4 and TRBJ2-7): ETGVTQSPTHLIKTRGQQVTLRCSSQSGHNTVSWYQQALGQGPQFIFQYYREEENGRGNFPPRFSGLQFPNYSSELNVNALELDDSALYLCASSWGGLSSYEQYFGPGTRLTVT.

This chain joins TRBV20-1 and TRBJ2-2, with D uncertain. CDR1 is DFQATT and CDR2 is SNEGSKA in the germline V gene (reference sequence). The V end was cut by 0 bases, the J end by 0 bases, with 8 bases between. The CDR3 has 15 residues. CDR3 nucleotide sequence: TGCAGTGCTAGAGATCAAACGGCGAACACCGGGGAGCTGTTTTTT. Translating it yields CSARDQTANTGELFF.

The chain carries TRBV6-1 and TRBJ2-3; D may be TRBD1 (6 bases). Trimming shortened V by 5 bases and J by 2 bases, and 14 bases separated the two germline ends. The V gene's germline CDR1 is MNHNS and CDR2 SASEGT. The CDR3 is 15 residues long. The CDR3 loop is CASSPSYRATDTQYF. For the CDR3, the DNA is TGTGCCAGCAGTCCCTCTTACAGGGCCACAGATACGCAGTATTTT.

The chain has TRBV12-3 or TRBV12-4 and TRBJ1-2; 9 nucleotides match TRBD1. The length of the CDR3 is 16 residues. J lost 2 bases, V lost 1 base, and 5 bases had no gene match. CDR3 nucleotides: TGTGCCAGCAGTTTAGGGTGGGGACAGGGAAACTATGGCTACACCTTC. Translation gives CASSLGWGQGNYGYTF.